This entry features one T cell receptor beta chain sequence. Its antigen is still unknown. This CDR3 spans 13 amino acids. Per germline, CDR1 MNHEY and CDR2 SVGAGI. V was trimmed by 7 bases and J by 5 bases, leaving 14 bases between them. This specimen comes from a study of T cell repertoires in cytomegalovirus infection. Each CDR3 protein gets one entry after TCRdb re-called the reads with MiXCR. The sample lists fewer than 950,000 distinct CDR3 sequences, approximately 29% occurring once. Sample: cultured CD8+ T cells from PBMCs, taken from culture after CMV antigen stimulation. This TCR was sampled from a human donor in good health (CMV status not recorded). Some clones in this sample may be carry-over from other donors' samples. The genes are TRBV6-5 and TRBJ1-2, with D unclear. CDR3 amino acids: CASIGFRPYGYTF. The CDR3 DNA follows: TGTGCCAGCATCGGATTTCGCCCATATGGCTACACCTTC.